This T cell receptor (beta chain) was retrieved from a study of T cells after yellow fever vaccination. At least ten counts were recorded for this clonotype. V shed 7 bases and J 0 bases; nucleotides not matched to a gene: 10. The CDR3 sequence is 16 residues long. Making TCR cDNA involved 5'RACE template switching, which added UMIs and a universal primer site. TCRdb used MiXCR to reprocess the 5' RACE reads, holding one entry per CDR3 protein. The sample shows approximately 240,000 distinct CDR3 sequences, more than 3.5% of them seen only once. This rearrangement joins TRBV12-3 or TRBV12-4 to TRBJ2-3; 7 positions agree with TRBD1. The TCR was taken from a man aged 18 to 30 who received the YFV17D yellow fever vaccine. This material consisted of PBMCs, taken 15 days after the yellow fever booster vaccination. Here the CDR3 reads CASNPTGSYSTDTQYF. CDR3 DNA: TGTGCCAGCAACCCGACAGGGTCCTATAGCACAGATACGCAGTATTTT.